This entry describes one T cell receptor (beta chain). This entry comes from a study of OX40 agonist ivuxolimab in advanced cancers. About the study: Patients were dosed intravenously with ivuxolimab at 0.01 to 10 mg/kg every 2 weeks.

The CDR3 loop spans 16 amino acids. The germline V gene has CDR1 SGHVS and CDR2 FNYEAQ. V trimming: 1 base; J trimming: 10 bases; junction bases outside the gene matches: 12. Repertoires were generated with immunoSEQ multiplex PCR, while TCRdb's copy carries only in-frame clones and drops some. This table has over 40,000 clones, about 90% appearing once. This sequence joins TRBV7-6 and TRBJ2-1, with 8 nucleotides matching TRBD1. This specimen consisted of CD4+ or CD8+ T cells sorted from blood, obtained in a trial of the OX40 agonist ivuxolimab. The source is an adult with an advanced solid tumor such as melanoma, head and neck, liver or kidney cancer. CDR3 residues: CASSLDFRQGASEQFF. The DNA of the CDR3 is TGTGCCAGCAGCTTAGACTTTCGGCAGGGGGCTTCGGAGCAGTTCTTC.